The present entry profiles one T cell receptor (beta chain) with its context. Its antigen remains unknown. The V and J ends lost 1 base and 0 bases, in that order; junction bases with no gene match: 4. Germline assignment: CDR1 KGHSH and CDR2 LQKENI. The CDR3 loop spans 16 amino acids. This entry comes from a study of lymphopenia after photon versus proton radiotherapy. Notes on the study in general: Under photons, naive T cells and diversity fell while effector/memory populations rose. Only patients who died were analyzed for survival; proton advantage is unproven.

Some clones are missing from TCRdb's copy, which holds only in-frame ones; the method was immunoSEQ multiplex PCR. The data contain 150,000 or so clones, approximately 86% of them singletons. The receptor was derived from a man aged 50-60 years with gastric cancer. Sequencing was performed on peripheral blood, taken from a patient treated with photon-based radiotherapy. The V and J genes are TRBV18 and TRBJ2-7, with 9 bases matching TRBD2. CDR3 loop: CASSPLGSGSSYEQYF. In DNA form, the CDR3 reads TGTGCCAGCTCACCACTGGGTAGCGGGAGCTCCTACGAGCAGTACTTC.